This TCR beta chain emerged from a study of response to subunit inactivated influenza vaccine. Overall study results and limits: A suggestion made by the authors is that each seasonal influenza vaccination recruits few new T cells.

This clonotype has a count of ten or more. Antigen: not known. The CDR3 spans 17 residues. The junction had 9 bases not matched to a gene; V was cut back by 6 bases and J by 1 base. TCRdb processed the RT-PCR reads anew with MiXCR; each CDR3 protein has one entry. This repertoire shows about 780,000 distinct CDR3 sequences, about 18% found once; its top ten account for about a tenth. The source was PBMCs from blood, collected less than 6 days after vaccination. The TCR comes from a man aged 50-59 years who received an inactivated influenza vaccine. The chain has TRBV12-3 or TRBV12-4 and TRBJ2-2; TRBD2 agrees at 9 bases. Written as DNA, the CDR3 is TGTGCCAGCAGCCGGAGGAGAGCGGGGGGGAACACCGGGGAGCTGTTTTTT. Protein: CASSRRRAGGNTGELFF.